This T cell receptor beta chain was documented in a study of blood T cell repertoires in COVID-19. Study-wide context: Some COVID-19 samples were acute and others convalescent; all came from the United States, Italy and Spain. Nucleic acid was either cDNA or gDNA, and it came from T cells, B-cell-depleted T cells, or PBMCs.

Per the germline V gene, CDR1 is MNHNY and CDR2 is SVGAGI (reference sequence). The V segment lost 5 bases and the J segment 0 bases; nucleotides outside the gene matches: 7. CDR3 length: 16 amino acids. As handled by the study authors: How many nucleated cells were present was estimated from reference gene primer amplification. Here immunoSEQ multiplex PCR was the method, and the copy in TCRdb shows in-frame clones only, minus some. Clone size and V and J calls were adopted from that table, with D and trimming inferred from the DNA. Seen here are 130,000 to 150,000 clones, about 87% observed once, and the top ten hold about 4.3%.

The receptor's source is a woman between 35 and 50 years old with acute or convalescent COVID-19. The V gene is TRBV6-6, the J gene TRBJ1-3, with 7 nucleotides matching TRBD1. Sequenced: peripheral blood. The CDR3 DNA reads TGTGCCAGCAGTCAGATGAGACAGGGCTCTGGAAACACCATATATTTT. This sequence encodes CASSQMRQGSGNTIYF.